This T cell receptor beta chain was recorded in a study of blood T cell repertoires in COVID-19. The protocol was immunoSEQ multiplex PCR, while the TCRdb copy is restricted to in-frame clones and leaves out a portion. The sample holds about 400,000 clones, roughly 86% seen once. CDR1 and CDR2 (germline): MNHNS, SASEGT. The CDR3 covers 13 residues. The ends lost 1 base at V and 8 bases at J; junction bases unmatched: 3. This chain uses TRBV6-1 with TRBJ1-2; TRBD1 matches 8 bases. This clonotype was sampled from a woman in her 40s with acute COVID-19. The sequencing input was PBMCs or T cells enriched from blood (not recorded which). Written as DNA, the CDR3 is TGTGCCAGCAGTGAAGGGACAGGGCGAGGCTACACCTTC. Its protein product is CASSEGTGRGYTF.